There are a few counts of the clone carrying this TCR beta chain. The record originates from a study of control samples from healthy donors and cancer patients. Germline CDR1 and CDR2: SGHNT and YYREEE (reference sequence). With 2 bases removed from V and 2 bases from J, the gap between germline ends came to 10 bases. The CDR3 covers 14 residues. TCRdb keeps only in-frame clones here, not all; method: immunoSEQ multiplex PCR. Of tens of thousands of clones listed, 85% to 90% were seen once; the top ten hold about 1.9%. Sequencing was carried out using PBMCs. The rearrangement uses TRBV5-4 and TRBJ2-5; possibly TRBD2 for D (5 bases). The clonotype originates from a woman in her sixties with head and neck cancer. CDR3 sequence (DNA): TGTGCCAGCAGCTTCGGAACTAGGCAAGAGACCCAGTACTTC. This codes for CASSFGTRQETQYF.